The clone carrying this T cell receptor beta chain occurred many times. Antigen unknown. TCRdb recomputed calls from the 5' RACE reads with MiXCR, one row per CDR3 protein. The table shows about 390,000 distinct CDR3 sequences, with approximately 15% occurring only once. The trim removed 5 bases at V and 2 bases at J, leaving 8 bases unmatched. This CDR3 spans 16 amino acids. This entry is derived from a study of T-cell memory formation after mild COVID-19. Study-wide points: Pre-infection memory harbored some responding clones, suggesting cross-reactive memory joined. The main location of contracting CD4+ clones was CM and EM, and that of contracting CD8+ clones was EMRA. Clones shrinking from day 15 to 85 showed even CD4/CD8 mixes; later expanders tilted CD4+.

This chain uses TRBV12-3 or TRBV12-4 with TRBJ2-3; 9 nucleotides line up with TRBD2. What was sequenced was PBMCs or a T cell subset sorted from them (not recorded which). This TCR was sampled from a man between 18 and 35 years old who had mild COVID-19 (a few samples of this study predate the infection). Cell type and time point are not known. The CDR3 here is CASSPALAGLTDTQYF. Here the CDR3 DNA reads TGTGCCAGCAGTCCCGCACTAGCGGGTCTCACAGATACGCAGTATTTT.